The clone carrying this T cell receptor (beta chain) has only a few counts. The data stem from a study of blood T cell repertoires in COVID-19. Study-level information: Donors in the United States, Italy and Spain gave samples during acute or convalescent COVID-19. In each case, the material was cDNA or gDNA derived from T cells, B-cell-depleted T cells, or PBMCs.

In the original workflow: Nucleated cell number was recorded as an estimate derived from reference gene primer amplification. Only in-frame clones appear in the TCRdb table, and some are missing; sequencing was by immunoSEQ multiplex PCR. Clone size and V and J calls were adopted from that table, with D and trimming inferred from the DNA. The sample has about 200,000 clones, roughly nine tenths seen once. Germline V gene data show CDR1 as GTSNPN and CDR2 as SVGIG (reference sequence). The CDR3 is 13 residues long. Trimming left V 0 bases short and J 7 bases short, with 13 bases between. This chain uses TRBV30 with TRBJ2-7, with D possibly being TRBD2 (6 bases). This TCR came from a woman in her forties or fifties with acute or convalescent COVID-19. The sample taken for sequencing was peripheral blood. In DNA, the CDR3 is TGTGCCTGGAGTGTAGCGGGCTTGGGGGAGCAGTACTTC. Protein sequence: CAWSVAGLGEQYF.